Each of the 10 T cell receptor beta chains below was sequenced from the same sample in a study of T cells in narcolepsy. Assay: immunoSEQ multiplex PCR; the TCRdb copy retains only in-frame clones and omits some. The data hold about 33,000 clones, with 75% to 90% observed a single time. The sequenced sample was CD45RA- memory CD4+ T cells from PBMCs. The receptors come from a human donor with narcolepsy.

CDR3 sequence reads: CASSVPWAPGGTDTQYF. The CDR3 nucleotides read TGTGCCAGCAGCGTCCCCTGGGCTCCGGGAGGCACAGATACGCAGTATTTT. The chain employs TRBV7-8 and TRBJ2-3; a weak D match, TRBD2 (6 bases). Germline V gene lookup returns CDR1 SGHVS and CDR2 FQNEAQ. Trimming cost V 5 bases and J 1 base, with 19 bases left between them. The CDR3 is 17 residues long.

The chain couples TRBV10-3 to TRBJ1-1; 7 nucleotides agree with TRBD1. This CDR3 spans 14 amino acids. Germline V gene lookup returns CDR1 ENHRY and CDR2 SYGVKD. Trimming removed 6 bases from V and 4 bases from J; junction bases left unmatched: 8. For the CDR3, the DNA is TGTGCCATCAGGGCTCAGGGGGATCTCACTGAAGCTTTCTTT. Protein: CAIRAQGDLTEAFF.

V usage is TRBV7-2 and J usage is TRBJ1-2; D is unclear. Germline CDR1 reads SGHTA; CDR2 reads FQGNSA. Between the trimmed V and J ends, which lost 4 bases and 5 bases, there was a span of 20 bases. This CDR3 spans 16 amino acids. The CDR3 sequence: CASSSSYTAVRYGYTF. The CDR3 DNA is TGTGCCAGCAGCTCCTCTTATACCGCAGTTAGGTATGGCTACACCTTC.

The rearrangement links TRBV6-5 to TRBJ2-7; 13 bases match TRBD2. CDR1 is MNHEY and CDR2 is SVGAGI in the germline V gene. The CDR3 covers 14 residues. The V and J ends lost 6 bases and 6 bases, in that order; junction bases with no gene match: 5. CDR3 in amino acids: CASSPGLAGLEQYF. For the CDR3, the DNA is TGTGCCAGCAGCCCGGGACTAGCGGGACTCGAGCAGTACTTC.

This chain joins TRBV5-1 and TRBJ1-1; a possible D gene is TRBD1 (5 bases). CDR1 and CDR2 (germline): SGHRS, YFSETQ. V gave up 3 bases and J gave up 1 base, with 10 bases separating them. This CDR3 comprises 14 residues. CDR3 sequence reads: CASSSSGGNTEAFF. The CDR3 coding sequence is TGCGCCAGCAGCTCATCCGGGGGGAACACTGAAGCTTTCTTT. Based on the CDR3 plus reference TRBV5-1 and TRBJ1-1, the full variable domain is KAGVTQTPRYLIKTRGQQVTLSCSPISGHRSVSWYQQTPGQGLQFLFEYFSETQRNKGNFPGRFSGRQFSNSRSEMNVSTLELGDSALYLCASSSSGGNTEAFFGQGTRLTVV.

In its sample, this clone was seen once. V usage is TRBV27 and J usage is TRBJ2-7, with 7 positions matching TRBD1. V was clipped by 5 bases and J by 2 bases; unmatched bases: 6. The CDR3 loop spans 14 amino acids. Germline CDR1 MNHEY, CDR2 SMNVEV (reference sequence). The CDR3 DNA follows: TGTGCCAGCAGTACGACAGGGATGCCCTACGAGCAGTACTTC. It specifies CASSTTGMPYEQYF.

This clone was detected only once. The chain couples TRBV6-6 to TRBJ2-1, with no clear D. From germline, CDR1 is MNHNY and CDR2 SVGAGI (reference sequence). With 3 bases removed from V and 8 bases from J, the gap between germline ends came to 8 bases. The CDR3 is 12 amino acids. This CDR3 is CASSYVRYEQFF. Here the CDR3 DNA reads TGTGCCAGCAGTTATGTCCGATATGAGCAGTTCTTC.

This chain joins TRBV7-8 and TRBJ1-4; possibly TRBD1 for D (6 bases). CDR1 is SGHVS, CDR2 FQNEAQ, per germline. The CDR3 runs to 16 residues. V lost 5 bases, J lost 4 bases, and 17 bases lay in between. The CDR3 coding sequence is TGTGCCAGCAGCACCCCAGGGGAGGGGAATAATGAAAAACTGTTTTTT. Translating gives CASSTPGEGNNEKLFF.

The chain carries TRBV6-1 and TRBJ1-5; no clear D. Trimming removed 8 bases at V and 0 bases at J, with 8 bases between. Germline CDR1 is MNHNS and CDR2 is SASEGT. CDR3 length: 13 amino acids. The DNA for the CDR3 is TGTGCCAGCCGAGTCGGTAGCAATCAGCCCCAGCATTTT. As protein: CASRVGSNQPQHF.

About this clone: A read error may account for a junction end that differs from germline. The chain couples TRBV19 to TRBJ2-6; D is possibly TRBD1 (5 bases). The V gene's germline CDR1 is LNHDA and CDR2 SQIVND (reference sequence). The CDR3 length is 17 residues. In DNA form, the CDR3 reads TGTGCCAGTACCCTTGGGGCACTGAACTCTGAGGCCAACGTCCTGACTTTC. Protein: CASTLGALNSEANVLTF.